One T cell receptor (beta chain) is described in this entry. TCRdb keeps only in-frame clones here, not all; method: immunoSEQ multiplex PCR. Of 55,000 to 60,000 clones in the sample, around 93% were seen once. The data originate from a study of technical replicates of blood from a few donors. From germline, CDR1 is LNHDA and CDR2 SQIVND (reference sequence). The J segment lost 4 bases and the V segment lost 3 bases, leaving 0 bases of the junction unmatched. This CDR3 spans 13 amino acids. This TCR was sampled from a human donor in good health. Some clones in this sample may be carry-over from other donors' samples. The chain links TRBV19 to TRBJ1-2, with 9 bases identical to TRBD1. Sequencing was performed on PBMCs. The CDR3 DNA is TGTGCCAGTAGTATGACAGGGGGCTATGGCTACACCTTC. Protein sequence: CASSMTGGYGYTF.